A selection of T cell receptor beta chains follows, all from one sample in a study of early T cells in non-severe SARS-CoV-2 infection. Via MiXCR, TCRdb re-called the 5' RACE reads, giving one row per CDR3 protein. The top ten clones hold around 2.5% of a sample with more than 90,000 distinct CDR3 sequences, less than 15% of them seen once. Sequencing was done on a sample of whole blood. The receptors originated from an adult who was a healthcare worker with PCR-confirmed SARS-CoV-2 infection or an uninfected control (not recorded which). Each CDR3 is given with its conserved first and last residue. The D gene is left open where the match is weak. Expanded clones get a size class; other rows say once, few or many, or leave the size out.

CDR3,DNA,V,D,size,J
CASSRQLQETQYF,TGTGCCAGCAGCCGACAGTTGCAAGAGACCCAGTACTTC,TRBV6-6,-,-,TRBJ2-5
CASSDLQGKLHNEQFF,TGTGCCAGCAGTGATTTACAGGGGAAGCTGCACAATGAGCAGTTCTTC,TRBV6-1,TRBD1,-,TRBJ2-1
CSVGGNRGDYGYTF,TGCAGCGTTGGAGGGAACAGGGGAGACTATGGCTACACCTTC,TRBV29-1,TRBD1,-,TRBJ1-2
CASKDRGGYGYTF,TGTGCCAGCAAAGACAGGGGGGGCTATGGCTACACCTTC,TRBV27,TRBD1,-,TRBJ1-2
CASSSTGGTEVFF,TGTGCCAGCAGCTCGACAGGGGGGACTGAAGTTTTCTTT,TRBV7-9,TRBD1,many,TRBJ1-1
CASSDPPGYNEQFF,TGTGCCAGCAGTGATCCCCCAGGTTACAATGAGCAGTTCTTC,TRBV6-1,-,-,TRBJ2-1
CASSTGQVGEQYF,TGTGCCAGCAGCACAGGACAGGTCGGCGAGCAGTACTTC,TRBV5-4,TRBD1,few,TRBJ2-7
CASRLTALRNTEAFF,TGTGCCAGCAGACTGACAGCGCTTCGGAACACTGAAGCTTTCTTT,TRBV6-6,-,few,TRBJ1-1
CASSLLVGAAYF,TGTGCCAGCAGCCTCCTCGTCGGGGCCGCGTATTTT,TRBV7-2,-,many,TRBJ2-3
CASSQQWGDQPQHF,TGCGCCAGCAGCCAACAGTGGGGTGATCAGCCCCAGCATTTT,TRBV4-1,-,few,TRBJ1-5
CASSQDVIRGSGNTIYF,TGTGCCAGCAGCCAAGATGTCATCCGGGGGTCAGGAAACACCATATATTTT,TRBV14,-,many,TRBJ1-3
CSATTGGLYEQYF,TGCAGTGCCACGACAGGGGGACTCTACGAGCAGTACTTC,TRBV20-1,TRBD1,once,TRBJ2-7
CSGETSGGPYNEQFF,TGCAGTGGGGAGACTAGCGGGGGCCCCTACAATGAGCAGTTCTTC,TRBV20-1,TRBD2,few,TRBJ2-1
CASSQVSGAFGYTF,TGCGCCAGCAGCCAAGTGTCGGGGGCCTTTGGCTACACCTTC,TRBV4-1,-,many,TRBJ1-2
CSVLEGLDRTQYF,TGCAGTGTCCTCGAAGGACTAGACCGAACGCAGTATTTT,TRBV20-1,TRBD2,few,TRBJ2-3
CASSLLGLNTGELFF,TGTGCCAGCAGCTTACTGGGGTTGAACACCGGGGAGCTGTTTTTT,TRBV7-2,-,few,TRBJ2-2
CASSAGDGYQPQHF,TGTGCCAGCAGCGCCGGGGACGGATATCAGCCCCAGCATTTT,TRBV9,-,few,TRBJ1-5
CASSLREIRYEEYF,TGTGCCAGCAGCCTAAGGGAGATTCGCTACGAGGAGTACTTC,TRBV14,-,-,TRBJ2-7
CASSLRQTYEQYF,TGTGCCAGCAGTTTACGGCAGACCTACGAGCAGTACTTC,TRBV27,-,few,TRBJ2-7
CASSSPPHRERDFF,TGTGCCAGCAGCTCCCCCCCCCACAGGGAGAGGGATTTCTTT,TRBV28,-,many,TRBJ1-1
CASTGFSNSPLHF,TGTGCCTCTACGGGTTTCAGTAATTCACCCCTCCACTTT,TRBV2,-,few,TRBJ1-6
CASSVAGGAFHEQFF,TGTGCCAGCAGCGTAGCCGGGGGGGCCTTCCATGAGCAGTTCTTC,TRBV9,TRBD2,-,TRBJ2-1
CASSFAGGGYEQYF,TGTGCCAGCAGCTTTGCGGGGGGCGGCTACGAGCAGTACTTC,TRBV11-2,TRBD2,-,TRBJ2-7
CSATKRGGTDTQYF,TGCAGTGCTACTAAGCGGGGGGGCACAGATACGCAGTATTTT,TRBV20-1,TRBD2,few,TRBJ2-3
CASSIRQTSNQPQHF,TGTGCCAGTAGTATTCGCCAGACCAGCAATCAGCCCCAGCATTTT,TRBV19,-,few,TRBJ1-5
CASSLTAGRRDTQYF,TGTGCCAGCAGCTTAACCGCGGGGCGGAGGGATACGCAGTATTTT,TRBV7-9,-,-,TRBJ2-3
CASSDVGGTTDTQYF,TGCGCCAGCAGTGATGTGGGGGGGACCACAGATACGCAGTATTTT,TRBV10-1,TRBD2,-,TRBJ2-3
CATSDQPYQPQHF,TGTGCCACCAGTGACCAACCATACCAGCCCCAGCATTTT,TRBV24-1,-,many,TRBJ1-5
CASSLGQGAPNEQFF,TGTGCCAGCAGCTTAGGGCAGGGGGCCCCTAATGAGCAGTTCTTC,TRBV7-2,TRBD1,many,TRBJ2-1
CASSPVWRGNNEQFF,TGTGCCAGCAGCCCGGTTTGGCGGGGGAACAATGAGCAGTTCTTC,TRBV11-2,TRBD2,-,TRBJ2-1
CASSPVSDSYEQYF,TGTGCCAGCAGTCCCGTCAGCGACTCCTACGAGCAGTACTTC,TRBV28,-,many,TRBJ2-7
CASSLLGGDLFRFF,TGTGCCAGCAGCTTGCTCGGCGGGGACTTGTTTCGGTTCTTC,TRBV11-2,-,many,TRBJ2-1
CASRARGNSGYEQYF,TGTGCCAGCAGGGCCCGCGGCAACAGTGGGTACGAGCAGTACTTC,TRBV7-2,-,many,TRBJ2-7
CSVTTGVSEQFF,TGCAGCGTAACGACAGGGGTGTCTGAGCAGTTCTTC,TRBV29-1,TRBD1,many,TRBJ2-1
CSAGGAREQFF,TGCAGTGCGGGAGGTGCTAGGGAGCAGTTCTTC,TRBV20-1,-,many,TRBJ2-1
CSVDQSGYTF,TGCAGCGTTGATCAATCTGGCTACACCTTC,TRBV29-1,-,many,TRBJ1-2
CASSPEIGRANEKLFF,TGTGCCAGCAGCCCCGAGATCGGCAGGGCGAATGAAAAACTGTTTTTT,TRBV7-2,-,many,TRBJ1-4
CASSRGQGADTQYF,TGTGCCAGCAGCCGCGGACAGGGGGCAGATACGCAGTATTTT,TRBV2,TRBD1,few,TRBJ2-3
CSVDTGVGEGYTF,TGCAGCGTTGATACCGGGGTTGGGGAGGGCTACACCTTC,TRBV29-1,-,many,TRBJ1-2
CASSGLSTGNTIYF,TGTGCCAGCAGTGGGTTGAGTACTGGAAACACCATATATTTT,TRBV12-3/TRBV12-4,-,few,TRBJ1-3
CASRNRFKAFF,TGTGCCAGCAGAAACAGGTTTAAAGCTTTCTTT,TRBV7-2,-,few,TRBJ1-1
CSVGRGEQTQYF,TGCAGCGTTGGTCGGGGGGAGCAGACCCAGTACTTC,TRBV29-1,TRBD2,-,TRBJ2-5
CASGKLAGGQNEQFF,TGTGCCAGCGGGAAATTAGCGGGGGGGCAGAATGAGCAGTTCTTC,TRBV11-2,TRBD2,many,TRBJ2-1
CASSIGTGVDGEAFF,TGCGCCAGCAGCATAGGGACAGGGGTAGACGGAGAAGCTTTCTTT,TRBV5-1,TRBD1,-,TRBJ1-1
CASSPRNDEQYF,TGTGCCAGCTCACCACGCAACGACGAGCAGTACTTC,TRBV18,-,many,TRBJ2-7
CATEVPRQGAKTQYF,TGTGCTACAGAGGTACCTCGACAGGGGGCAAAGACCCAGTACTTC,TRBV28,TRBD1,-,TRBJ2-5
CASSLNRETQYF,TGTGCCAGCAGCCTAAATCGCGAGACCCAGTACTTC,TRBV7-6,-,many,TRBJ2-5
CASSLAGYQETQYF,TGTGCCAGCTCGCTAGCGGGGTACCAAGAGACCCAGTACTTC,TRBV7-2,TRBD2,few,TRBJ2-5
CASSFTTDQPQHF,TGTGCCAGCAGTTTCACGACCGATCAGCCCCAGCATTTT,TRBV12-3/TRBV12-4,-,many,TRBJ1-5
CASSFWGNYGYTF,TGCGCCAGCAGCTTCTGGGGGAACTATGGCTACACCTTC,TRBV5-1,-,many,TRBJ1-2
CASSPVESWGMYEQYF,TGTGCCAGCTCACCGGTGGAGTCTTGGGGGATGTACGAGCAGTACTTC,TRBV18,-,-,TRBJ2-7
CASSRLAEGTDTQYF,TGTGCCAGCAGCCGACTAGCGGAGGGCACAGATACGCAGTATTTT,TRBV3-1,TRBD2,few,TRBJ2-3
CASSQGPLGYTEAFF,TGTGCCAGCAGCCAAGGTCCCCTCGGGTACACTGAAGCTTTCTTT,TRBV3-1,-,many,TRBJ1-1
CASSPSGTGRNTEAFF,TGTGCCAGCTCACCTTCCGGGACAGGTCGGAACACTGAAGCTTTCTTT,TRBV18,TRBD1,-,TRBJ1-1
CASSLEPAGAPLHF,TGTGCCAGCAGCTTGGAGCCAGCCGGTGCACCCCTCCACTTT,TRBV5-5,-,few,TRBJ1-6
CASSAGTTYNEQFF,TGCGCCAGCAGTGCCGGGACCACCTACAATGAGCAGTTCTTC,TRBV10-2,-,few,TRBJ2-1
CSVDRRGNTGELFF,TGCAGCGTTGATCGCCGGGGGAACACCGGGGAGCTGTTTTTT,TRBV29-1,-,-,TRBJ2-2
CASSSGPLYGYTF,TGTGCCAGCAGCTCCGGGCCTCTCTATGGCTACACCTTC,TRBV7-2,-,-,TRBJ1-2
CASSLVYGWPQHF,TGTGCCAGCAGCTTAGTTTACGGTTGGCCCCAGCATTTT,TRBV11-2,-,many,TRBJ1-5